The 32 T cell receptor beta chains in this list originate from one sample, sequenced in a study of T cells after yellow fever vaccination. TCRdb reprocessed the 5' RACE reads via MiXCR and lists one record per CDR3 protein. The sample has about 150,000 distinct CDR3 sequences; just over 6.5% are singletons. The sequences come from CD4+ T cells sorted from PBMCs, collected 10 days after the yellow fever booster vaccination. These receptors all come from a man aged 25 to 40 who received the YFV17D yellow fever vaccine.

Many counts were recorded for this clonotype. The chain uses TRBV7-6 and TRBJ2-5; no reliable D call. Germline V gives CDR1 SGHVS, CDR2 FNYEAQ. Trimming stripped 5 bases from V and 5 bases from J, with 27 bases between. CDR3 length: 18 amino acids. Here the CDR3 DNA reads TGTGCCAGCAGCCGTGTCCGATTTGACACTACCCGGCGGGAGACCCAGTACTTC. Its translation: CASSRVRFDTTRRETQYF.

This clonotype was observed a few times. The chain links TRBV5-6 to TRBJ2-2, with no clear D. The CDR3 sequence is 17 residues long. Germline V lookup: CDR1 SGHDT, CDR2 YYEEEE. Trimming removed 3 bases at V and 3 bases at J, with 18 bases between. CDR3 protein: CASSSIDWRIDTGELFF. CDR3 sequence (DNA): TGTGCCAGCAGCTCTATCGATTGGCGGATAGACACCGGGGAGCTGTTTTTT.

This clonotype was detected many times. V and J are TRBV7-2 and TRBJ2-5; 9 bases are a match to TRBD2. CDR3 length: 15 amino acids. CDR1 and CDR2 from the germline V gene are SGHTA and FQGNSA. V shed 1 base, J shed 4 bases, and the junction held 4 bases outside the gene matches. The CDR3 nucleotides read TGTGCCAGCAGCTTAGTAGCGGGAGTAGGAGAGACCCAGTACTTC. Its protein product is CASSLVAGVGETQYF.

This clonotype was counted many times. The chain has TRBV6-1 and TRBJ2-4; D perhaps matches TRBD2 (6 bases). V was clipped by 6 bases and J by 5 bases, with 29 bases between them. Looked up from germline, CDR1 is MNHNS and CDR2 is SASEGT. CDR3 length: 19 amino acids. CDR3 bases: TGTGCCAGCAGAGCGGCTCAAAGGGGATTAGCGGTGACCCAAAACATTCAGTACTTC. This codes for CASRAAQRGLAVTQNIQYF.

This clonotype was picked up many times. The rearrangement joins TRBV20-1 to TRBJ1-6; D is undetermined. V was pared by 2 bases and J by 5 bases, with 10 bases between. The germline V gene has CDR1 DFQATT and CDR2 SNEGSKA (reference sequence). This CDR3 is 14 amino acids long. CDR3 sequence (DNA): TGCAGTGCTAGACTTCGTCAGGATAATTCACCCCTCCACTTT. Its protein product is CSARLRQDNSPLHF.

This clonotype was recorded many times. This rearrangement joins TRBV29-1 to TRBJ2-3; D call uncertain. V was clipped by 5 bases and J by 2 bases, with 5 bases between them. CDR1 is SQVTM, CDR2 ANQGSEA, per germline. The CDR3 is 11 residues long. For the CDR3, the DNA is TGCAGCGTTCGTCCCACAGATACGCAGTATTTT. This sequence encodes CSVRPTDTQYF.

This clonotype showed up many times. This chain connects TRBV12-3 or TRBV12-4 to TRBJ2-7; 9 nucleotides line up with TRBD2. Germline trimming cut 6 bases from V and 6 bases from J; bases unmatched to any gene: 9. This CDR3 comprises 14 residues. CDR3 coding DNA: TGTGCCAGCAGGCGAAGCGGGAGGAACCCCGAGCAGTACTTC. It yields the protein CASRRSGRNPEQYF.

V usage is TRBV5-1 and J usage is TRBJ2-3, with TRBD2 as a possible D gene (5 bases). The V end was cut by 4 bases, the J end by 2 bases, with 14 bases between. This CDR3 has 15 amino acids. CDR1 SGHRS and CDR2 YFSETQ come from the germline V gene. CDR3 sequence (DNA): TGCGCCAGCAGCGTCGGAGGTCACTCCACAGATACGCAGTATTTT. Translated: CASSVGGHSTDTQYF.

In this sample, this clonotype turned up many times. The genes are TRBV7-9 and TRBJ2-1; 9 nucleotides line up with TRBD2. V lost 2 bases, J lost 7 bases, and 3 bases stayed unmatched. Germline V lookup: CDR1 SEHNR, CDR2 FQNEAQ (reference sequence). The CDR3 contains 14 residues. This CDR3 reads CASSLITSGNEQFF. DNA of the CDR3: TGTGCCAGCAGCTTAATAACTAGCGGGAATGAGCAGTTCTTC.

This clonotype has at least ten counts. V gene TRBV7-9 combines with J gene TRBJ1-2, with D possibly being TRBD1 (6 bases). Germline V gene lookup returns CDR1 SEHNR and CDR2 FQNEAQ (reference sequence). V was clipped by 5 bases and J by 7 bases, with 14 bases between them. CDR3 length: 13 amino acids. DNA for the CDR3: TGTGCCAGCAGCCCTCCGACAGGATCTGGCTACACCTTC. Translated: CASSPPTGSGYTF.

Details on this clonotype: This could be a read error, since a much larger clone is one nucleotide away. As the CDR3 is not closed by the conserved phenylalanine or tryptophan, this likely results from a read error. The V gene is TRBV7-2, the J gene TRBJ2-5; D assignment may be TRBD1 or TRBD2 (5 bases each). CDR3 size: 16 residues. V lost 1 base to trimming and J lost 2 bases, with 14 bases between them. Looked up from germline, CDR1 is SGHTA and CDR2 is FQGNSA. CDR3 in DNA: TGTGCCAGCAGCTTAGTAGAGGGACGGTATCAAGAGACCCAGTACTAC. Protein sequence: CASSLVEGRYQETQYY.

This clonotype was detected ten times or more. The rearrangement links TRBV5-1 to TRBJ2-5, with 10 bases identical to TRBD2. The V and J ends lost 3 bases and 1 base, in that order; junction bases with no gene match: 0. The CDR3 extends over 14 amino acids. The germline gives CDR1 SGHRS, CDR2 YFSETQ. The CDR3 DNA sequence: TGCGCCAGCAGCTGGACTAGCGGCCAAGAGACCCAGTACTTC. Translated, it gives CASSWTSGQETQYF.

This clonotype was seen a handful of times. The CDR3 sequence: CASSSNPGTGTYEQYF. CDR3 DNA sequence: TGTGCCAGCAGCTCAAACCCGGGGACAGGGACCTACGAGCAGTACTTC. The chain uses TRBV7-9 and TRBJ2-7, with TRBD1 identical over 9 bases. Trimming took 4 bases from V and 2 from J; bases not matched to a gene: 9. The CDR3 is made up of 16 amino acids. CDR1 SEHNR and CDR2 FQNEAQ come from the germline V gene (reference sequence).

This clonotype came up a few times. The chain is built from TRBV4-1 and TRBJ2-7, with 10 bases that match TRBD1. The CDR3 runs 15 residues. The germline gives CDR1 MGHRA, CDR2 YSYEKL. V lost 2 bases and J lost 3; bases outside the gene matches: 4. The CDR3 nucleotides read TGCGCCAGCAGCCAATCCCGGACAGGGGGCTACGAGCAGTACTTC. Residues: CASSQSRTGGYEQYF.

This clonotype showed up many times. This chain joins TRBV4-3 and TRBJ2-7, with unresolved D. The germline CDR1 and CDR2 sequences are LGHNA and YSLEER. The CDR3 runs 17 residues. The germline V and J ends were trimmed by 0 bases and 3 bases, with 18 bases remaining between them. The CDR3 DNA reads TGCGCCAGCAGCCAAGATCATGCGTTGGGCGGATTCTACGAGCAGTACTTC. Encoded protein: CASSQDHALGGFYEQYF.

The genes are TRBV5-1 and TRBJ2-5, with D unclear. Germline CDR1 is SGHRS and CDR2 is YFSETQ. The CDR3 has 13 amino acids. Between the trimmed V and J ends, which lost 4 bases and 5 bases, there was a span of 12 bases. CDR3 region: CASSDRAEETQYF. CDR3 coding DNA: TGCGCCAGCAGCGACCGGGCCGAGGAGACCCAGTACTTC.

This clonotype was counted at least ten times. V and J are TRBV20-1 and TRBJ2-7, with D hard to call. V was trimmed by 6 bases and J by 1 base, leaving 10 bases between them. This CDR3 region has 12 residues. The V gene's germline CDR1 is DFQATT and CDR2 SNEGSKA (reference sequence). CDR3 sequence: CSAEASSYEQYF. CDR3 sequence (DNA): TGCAGTGCCGAGGCCAGTTCCTACGAGCAGTACTTC.

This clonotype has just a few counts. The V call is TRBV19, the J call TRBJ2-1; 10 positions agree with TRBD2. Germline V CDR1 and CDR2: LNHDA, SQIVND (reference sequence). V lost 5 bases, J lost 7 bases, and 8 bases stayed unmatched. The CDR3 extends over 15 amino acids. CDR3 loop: CASSFLAGEVNEQFF. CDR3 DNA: TGTGCCAGTAGTTTCCTAGCGGGAGAGGTTAATGAGCAGTTCTTC. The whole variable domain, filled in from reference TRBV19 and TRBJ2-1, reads DGGITQSPKYLFRKEGQNVTLSCEQNLNHDAMYWYRQDPGQGLRLIYYSQIVNDFQKGDIAEGYSVSREKKESFPLTVTSAQKNPTAFYLCASSFLAGEVNEQFFGPGTRLTVL.

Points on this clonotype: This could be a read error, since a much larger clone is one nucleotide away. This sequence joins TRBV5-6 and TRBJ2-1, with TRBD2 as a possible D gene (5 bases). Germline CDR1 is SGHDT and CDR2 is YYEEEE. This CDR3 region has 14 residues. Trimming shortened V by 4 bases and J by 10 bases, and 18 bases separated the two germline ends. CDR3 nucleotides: TGTGCCAGCAGCCGAGTCCACGTGGGAGACGAGCAGTTCTTC. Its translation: CASSRVHVGDEQFF.

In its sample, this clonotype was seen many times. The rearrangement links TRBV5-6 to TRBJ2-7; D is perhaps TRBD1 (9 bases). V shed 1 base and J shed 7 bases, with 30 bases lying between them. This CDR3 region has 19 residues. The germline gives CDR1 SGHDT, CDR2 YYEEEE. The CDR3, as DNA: TGTGCCAGCAGCTTGACCTTTTGGACAGGGGAAGCGGGAGCTCGTGAGCAGTACTTC. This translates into CASSLTFWTGEAGAREQYF.

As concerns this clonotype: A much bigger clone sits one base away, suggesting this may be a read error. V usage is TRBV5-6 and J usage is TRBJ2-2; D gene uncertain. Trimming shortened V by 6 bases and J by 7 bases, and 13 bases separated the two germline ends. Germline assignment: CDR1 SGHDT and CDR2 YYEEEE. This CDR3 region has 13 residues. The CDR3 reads CASNFVSVGELFF. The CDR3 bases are TGTGCCAGCAACTTTGTCTCTGTCGGGGAGCTGTTTTTT.

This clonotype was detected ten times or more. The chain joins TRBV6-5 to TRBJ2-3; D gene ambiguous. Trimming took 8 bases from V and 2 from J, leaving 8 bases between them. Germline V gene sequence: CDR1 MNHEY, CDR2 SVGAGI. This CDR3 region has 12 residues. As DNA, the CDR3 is TGTGCCAGCGGGCGGCACACAGATACGCAGTATTTT. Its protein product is CASGRHTDTQYF.

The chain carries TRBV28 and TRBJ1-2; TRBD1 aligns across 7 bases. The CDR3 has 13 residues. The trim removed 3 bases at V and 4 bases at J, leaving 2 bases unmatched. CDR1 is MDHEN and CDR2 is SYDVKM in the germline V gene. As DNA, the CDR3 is TGTGCCAGCAGTTTGGACAGGCGCTATGGCTACACCTTC. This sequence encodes CASSLDRRYGYTF.

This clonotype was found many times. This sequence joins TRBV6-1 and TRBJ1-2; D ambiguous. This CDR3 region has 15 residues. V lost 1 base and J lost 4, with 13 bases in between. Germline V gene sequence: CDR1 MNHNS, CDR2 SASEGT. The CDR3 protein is CASSEDNGASYGYTF. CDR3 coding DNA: TGTGCCAGCAGTGAAGATAACGGAGCGAGCTATGGCTACACCTTC.

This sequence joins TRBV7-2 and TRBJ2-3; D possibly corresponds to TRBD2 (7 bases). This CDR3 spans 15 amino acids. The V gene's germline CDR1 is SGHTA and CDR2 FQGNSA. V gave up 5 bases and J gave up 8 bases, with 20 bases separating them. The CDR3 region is CASSPGTGAGATQYF. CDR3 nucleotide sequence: TGTGCCAGCAGCCCGGGGACTGGGGCGGGGGCTACGCAGTATTTT. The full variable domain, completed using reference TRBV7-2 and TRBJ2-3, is GAGVSQSPSNKVTEKGKDVELRCDPISGHTALYWYRQSLGQGLEFLIYFQGNSAPDKSGLPSDRFSAERTGGSVSTLTIQRTQQEDSAVYLCASSPGTGAGATQYFGPGTRLTVL.

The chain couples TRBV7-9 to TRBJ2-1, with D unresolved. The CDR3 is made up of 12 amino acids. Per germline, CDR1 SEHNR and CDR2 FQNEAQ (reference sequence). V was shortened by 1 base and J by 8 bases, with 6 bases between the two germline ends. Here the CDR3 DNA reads TGTGCCAGCAGCTTAGAAGTCCATGAGCAGTTCTTC. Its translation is CASSLEVHEQFF.

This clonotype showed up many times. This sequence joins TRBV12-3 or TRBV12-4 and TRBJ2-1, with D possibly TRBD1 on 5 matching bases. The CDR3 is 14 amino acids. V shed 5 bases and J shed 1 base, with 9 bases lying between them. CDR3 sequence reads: CASSRRVSYNEQFF. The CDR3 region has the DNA TGTGCCAGCAGTCGCAGGGTTTCCTACAATGAGCAGTTCTTC.

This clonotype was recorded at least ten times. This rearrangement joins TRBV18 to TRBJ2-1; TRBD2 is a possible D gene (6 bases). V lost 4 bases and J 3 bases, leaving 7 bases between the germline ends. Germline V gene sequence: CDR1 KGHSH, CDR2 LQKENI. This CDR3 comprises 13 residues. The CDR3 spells CASSREDYNEQFF. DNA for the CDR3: TGTGCCAGCTCACGGGAGGACTACAATGAGCAGTTCTTC.

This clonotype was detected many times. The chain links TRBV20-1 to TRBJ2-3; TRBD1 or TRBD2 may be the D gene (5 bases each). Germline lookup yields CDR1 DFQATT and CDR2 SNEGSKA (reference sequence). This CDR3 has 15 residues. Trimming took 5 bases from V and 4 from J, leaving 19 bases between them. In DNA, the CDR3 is TGCAGTGCTGCCGGGACCAGCATCAGCGCAGATACGCAGTATTTT. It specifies CSAAGTSISADTQYF.

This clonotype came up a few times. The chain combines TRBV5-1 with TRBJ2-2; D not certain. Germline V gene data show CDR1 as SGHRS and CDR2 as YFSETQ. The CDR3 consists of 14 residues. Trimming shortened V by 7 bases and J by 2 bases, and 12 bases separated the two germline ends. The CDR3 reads CASGWEGNTGELFF. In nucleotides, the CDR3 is TGCGCCAGCGGCTGGGAAGGAAACACCGGGGAGCTGTTTTTT.

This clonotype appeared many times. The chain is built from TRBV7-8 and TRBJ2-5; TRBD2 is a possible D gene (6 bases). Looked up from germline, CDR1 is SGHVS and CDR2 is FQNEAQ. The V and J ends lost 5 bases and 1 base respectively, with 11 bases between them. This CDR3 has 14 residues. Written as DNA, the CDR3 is TGTGCCAGCAGCCGGGGGAGACTCCAAGAGACCCAGTACTTC. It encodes CASSRGRLQETQYF.

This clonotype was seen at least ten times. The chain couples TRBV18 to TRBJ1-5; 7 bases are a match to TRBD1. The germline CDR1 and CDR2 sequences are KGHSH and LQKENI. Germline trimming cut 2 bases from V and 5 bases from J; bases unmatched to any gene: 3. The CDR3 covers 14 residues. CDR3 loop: CASSPVGQDQPQHF. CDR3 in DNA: TGTGCCAGCTCACCAGTAGGACAGGATCAGCCCCAGCATTTT.